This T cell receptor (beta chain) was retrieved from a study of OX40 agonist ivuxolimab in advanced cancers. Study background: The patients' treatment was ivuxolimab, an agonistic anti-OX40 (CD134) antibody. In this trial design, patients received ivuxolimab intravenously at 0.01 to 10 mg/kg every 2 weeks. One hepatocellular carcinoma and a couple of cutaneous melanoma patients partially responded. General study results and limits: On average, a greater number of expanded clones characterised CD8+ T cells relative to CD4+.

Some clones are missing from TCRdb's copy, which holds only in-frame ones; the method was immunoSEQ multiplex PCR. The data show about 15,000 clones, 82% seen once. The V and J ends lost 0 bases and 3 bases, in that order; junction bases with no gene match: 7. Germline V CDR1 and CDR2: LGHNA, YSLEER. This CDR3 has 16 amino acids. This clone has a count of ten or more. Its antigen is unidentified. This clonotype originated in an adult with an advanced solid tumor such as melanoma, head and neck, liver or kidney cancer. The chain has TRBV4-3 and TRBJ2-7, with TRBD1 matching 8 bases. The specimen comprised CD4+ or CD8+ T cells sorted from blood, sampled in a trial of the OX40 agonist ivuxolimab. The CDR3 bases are TGCGCCAGCAGCCAAGACGGACAGGGTGCTTTCTACGAGCAGTACTTC. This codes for CASSQDGQGAFYEQYF.